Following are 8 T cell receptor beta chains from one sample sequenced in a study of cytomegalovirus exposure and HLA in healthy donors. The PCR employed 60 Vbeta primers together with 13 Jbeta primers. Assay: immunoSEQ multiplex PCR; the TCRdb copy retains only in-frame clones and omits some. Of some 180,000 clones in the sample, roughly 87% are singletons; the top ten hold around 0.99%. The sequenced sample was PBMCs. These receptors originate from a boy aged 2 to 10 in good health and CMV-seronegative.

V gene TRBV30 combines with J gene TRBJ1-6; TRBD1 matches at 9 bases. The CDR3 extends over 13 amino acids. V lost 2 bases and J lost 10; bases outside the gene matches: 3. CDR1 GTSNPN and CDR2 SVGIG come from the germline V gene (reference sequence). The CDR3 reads CAWSRQGVSPLHF. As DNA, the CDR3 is TGTGCCTGGAGTCGACAGGGGGTCTCACCCCTCCACTTT.

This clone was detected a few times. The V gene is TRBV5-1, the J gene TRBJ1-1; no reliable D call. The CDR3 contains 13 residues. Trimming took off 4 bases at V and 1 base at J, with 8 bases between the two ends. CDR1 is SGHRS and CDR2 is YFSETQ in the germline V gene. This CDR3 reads CASSESPNTEAFF. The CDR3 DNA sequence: TGCGCCAGCAGCGAAAGCCCGAACACTGAAGCTTTCTTT.

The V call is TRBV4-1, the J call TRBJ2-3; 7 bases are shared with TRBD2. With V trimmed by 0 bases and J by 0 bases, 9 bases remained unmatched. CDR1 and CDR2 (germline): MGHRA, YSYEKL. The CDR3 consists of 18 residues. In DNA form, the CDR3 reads TGCGCCAGCAGCCAAGAAGGCCAGCGGGGATATAGCACAGATACGCAGTATTTT. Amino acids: CASSQEGQRGYSTDTQYF.

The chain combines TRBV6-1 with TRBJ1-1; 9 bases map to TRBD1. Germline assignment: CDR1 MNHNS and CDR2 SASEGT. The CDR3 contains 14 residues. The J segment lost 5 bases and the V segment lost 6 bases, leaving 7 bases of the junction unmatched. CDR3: CASRAGTGWTEAFF. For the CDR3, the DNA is TGTGCCAGCAGGGCCGGGACAGGGTGGACTGAAGCTTTCTTT.

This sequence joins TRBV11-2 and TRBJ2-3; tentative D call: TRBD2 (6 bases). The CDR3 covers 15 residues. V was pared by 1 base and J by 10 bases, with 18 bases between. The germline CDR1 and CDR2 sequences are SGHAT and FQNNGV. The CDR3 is CASSLGAGLTYPQYF. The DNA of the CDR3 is TGTGCCAGCAGCTTAGGCGCGGGACTGACATATCCGCAGTATTTT.

The CDR3 here is CASSVEGQGVITDTQYF. The CDR3 nucleotides are TGTGCCAGCAGCGTAGAAGGGCAGGGGGTTATCACAGATACGCAGTATTTT. V is TRBV9 and J is TRBJ2-3; the match to TRBD1 covers 7 bases. In germline, CDR1 is SGDLS, CDR2 YYNGEE. V trimming: 0 bases; J trimming: 2 bases; junction bases outside the gene matches: 9. The CDR3 is 17 residues long. The complete variable domain, with remaining parts taken from reference TRBV9 and TRBJ2-3, reads DSGVTQTPKHLITATGQRVTLRCSPRSGDLSVYWYQQSLDQGLQFLIQYYNGEERAKGNILERFSAQQFPDLHSELNLSSLELGDSALYFCASSVEGQGVITDTQYFGPGTRLTVL.

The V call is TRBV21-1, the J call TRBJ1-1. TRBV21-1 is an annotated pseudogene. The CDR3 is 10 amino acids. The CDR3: CASRGVEAFF. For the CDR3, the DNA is TGTGCCAGTCGGGGGGTTGAAGCTTTCTTT.

The CDR3 is CASSLYTPDTQYF. Here the CDR3 DNA reads TGTGCCAGCAGTTTGTACACACCAGATACGCAGTATTTT. The V and J genes are TRBV27 and TRBJ2-3; D is uncertain. This CDR3 has 13 amino acids. In germline, CDR1 is MNHEY, CDR2 SMNVEV (reference sequence). V gave up 3 bases and J gave up 4 bases, with 8 bases separating them.